Listed below are T cell receptor beta chains from one sample, sequenced in a study of T cells in Graves' hyperthyroidism and ophthalmopathy. Each CDR3 protein is one row after TCRdb ran MiXCR on the multiplex PCR reads. The repertoire has a few hundred thousand distinct CDR3 sequences, less than 15% of them found once; the top ten carry around 9.2%. Material for sequencing was blood. The source of these receptors is a woman younger than 30 with Graves' hyperthyroidism. Each CDR3 is given with its conserved first and last residue. Fields, in order: J gene, D gene, clone size, V gene, CDR3 protein, CDR3 DNA. D genes are given only for firm matches. Where a row states a size, it is once, few, many or the class of an expanded clone; other rows omit it.

J: TRBJ2-3; D: TRBD1; size: -; V: TRBV3-1; CDR3: CASSQEAGGAGTDAQYF; DNA: TGTGCCAGCAGCCAAGAAGCAGGGGGCGCGGGCACAGATGCGCAGTATTTT
J: TRBJ1-6; D: TRBD1; size: -; V: TRBV20-1; CDR3: CSASPGTGYSPLHF; DNA: TGCAGTGCTAGCCCCGGGACAGGGTATTCACCCCTCCACTTT
J: TRBJ1-1; D: -; size: many; V: TRBV6-1; CDR3: CASREGGAWGTEAFF; DNA: TGTGCCAGCAGGGAAGGTGGGGCGTGGGGCACTGAAGCTTTCTTT
J: TRBJ2-5; D: -; size: many; V: TRBV12-3/TRBV12-4; CDR3: CASSLAGHHQETQYF; DNA: TGTGCCAGCAGTCTTGCAGGACACCACCAAGAGACCCAGTACTTC
J: TRBJ1-2; D: -; size: -; V: TRBV12-3/TRBV12-4; CDR3: CASSFRSFGDGYTF; DNA: TGTGCCAGCAGTTTTCGATCCTTCGGTGATGGCTACACCTTC
J: TRBJ2-6; D: -; size: -; V: TRBV7-9; CDR3: CASSAPSERFSGANVLTF; DNA: TGTGCCAGCAGCGCGCCCTCAGAGCGTTTCTCTGGGGCCAACGTCCTGACTTTC
J: TRBJ1-6; D: -; size: many; V: TRBV6-2/TRBV6-3; CDR3: CASRTPGLINSPLHF; DNA: TGTGCCAGCCGCACACCGGGACTGATTAATTCACCCCTCCACTTT
J: TRBJ2-5; D: -; size: few; V: TRBV20-1; CDR3: CSARDPGRAQYF; DNA: TGCAGTGCTAGAGATCCGGGGAGAGCCCAGTACTTC
J: TRBJ1-6; D: TRBD1; size: many; V: TRBV28; CDR3: CASRAGTVNSPLHF; DNA: TGTGCCAGCAGGGCCGGGACAGTTAATTCACCCCTCCACTTT
J: TRBJ1-4; D: TRBD1; size: -; V: TRBV28; CDR3: CASRETGTGSEKLFF; DNA: TGTGCCAGCAGAGAAACCGGGACAGGGTCTGAAAAACTGTTTTTT
J: TRBJ1-1; D: TRBD1; size: many; V: TRBV20-1; CDR3: CSARPQGAGTEAFF; DNA: TGCAGTGCTAGACCCCAGGGGGCGGGAACTGAAGCTTTCTTT
J: TRBJ1-2; D: -; size: many; V: TRBV28; CDR3: CASSQPSGTLGQGYGYTF; DNA: TGTGCCAGCAGTCAACCGTCCGGGACCCTTGGGCAGGGCTATGGCTACACCTTC
J: TRBJ1-1; D: TRBD1; size: many; V: TRBV27; CDR3: CASSLNPGTGGERAFF; DNA: TGTGCCAGCAGTTTAAACCCCGGGACAGGGGGCGAGAGAGCTTTCTTT
J: TRBJ1-2; D: -; size: -; V: TRBV19; CDR3: CASSISGRELYGYTF; DNA: TGTGCCAGTAGTATATCTGGGCGGGAGCTCTATGGCTACACCTTC
J: TRBJ1-2; D: -; size: many; V: TRBV3-1; CDR3: CASSLDVAGYTF; DNA: TGTGCCAGCAGCCTCGACGTGGCTGGCTACACCTTC
J: TRBJ2-7; D: TRBD2; size: many; V: TRBV11-2; CDR3: CASSPADRLAGPGVPYEQYF; DNA: TGTGCCAGCAGCCCAGCGGACAGACTAGCGGGTCCTGGGGTCCCCTACGAGCAGTACTTC
J: TRBJ1-6; D: TRBD1; size: few; V: TRBV7-9; CDR3: CASSSPNRGLVSPLHF; DNA: TGTGCCAGCAGCTCACCAAACAGGGGGCTCGTTTCACCCCTCCACTTT
J: TRBJ1-2; D: -; size: many; V: TRBV7-9; CDR3: CASSPVGLGHGYTF; DNA: TGTGCCAGCAGCCCCGTGGGGCTTGGTCATGGCTACACCTTC
J: TRBJ2-1; D: TRBD2; size: -; V: TRBV6-5; CDR3: CASSYSVAGYNEQFF; DNA: TGTGCCAGCAGTTACTCGGTAGCGGGGTACAATGAGCAGTTCTTC
J: TRBJ2-5; D: -; size: many; V: TRBV12-3/TRBV12-4; CDR3: CASSSVAERGGRETQYF; DNA: TGTGCCAGCAGTTCGGTCGCCGAGAGGGGGGGGCGTGAGACCCAGTACTTC
J: TRBJ2-3; D: -; size: many; V: TRBV7-2; CDR3: CASKEQGFIADTQYF; DNA: TGTGCCAGCAAAGAGCAGGGTTTTATCGCAGATACGCAGTATTTT
J: TRBJ1-1; D: TRBD1; size: many; V: TRBV4-2; CDR3: CASSQEGTGGNTEAFF; DNA: TGTGCCAGCAGCCAAGAGGGGACAGGAGGGAACACTGAAGCTTTCTTT
J: TRBJ2-7; D: -; size: -; V: TRBV4-1; CDR3: CASSQVLGREYEQYF; DNA: TGCGCCAGCAGCCAAGTTTTAGGACGTGAATACGAGCAGTACTTC
J: TRBJ2-6; D: -; size: few; V: TRBV27; CDR3: CASSNSGLLSGANVLTF; DNA: TGTGCCAGCAGTAATTCGGGACTCCTCTCTGGGGCCAACGTCCTGACTTTC
J: TRBJ2-1; D: -; size: many; V: TRBV29-1; CDR3: CSVSSLAPYNEQFF; DNA: TGCAGCGTCTCATCCCTCGCGCCCTACAATGAGCAGTTCTTC
J: TRBJ1-6; D: -; size: few; V: TRBV28; CDR3: CASSLGAGNSSPLHF; DNA: TGTGCCAGCAGTTTGGGTGCAGGAAACAGTTCACCCCTCCACTTT
J: TRBJ2-5; D: TRBD1; size: -; V: TRBV9; CDR3: CASSVEFGQGAVQETQYF; DNA: TGTGCCAGCAGCGTAGAGTTTGGACAGGGGGCGGTCCAAGAGACCCAGTACTTC
J: TRBJ1-3; D: -; size: many; V: TRBV4-1; CDR3: CASSQEGVGGNTIYF; DNA: TGCGCCAGCAGCCAAGAGGGGGTCGGTGGAAACACCATATATTTT
J: TRBJ2-2; D: TRBD1; size: -; V: TRBV7-9; CDR3: CASRGDRGGELFF; DNA: TGTGCCAGCAGAGGGGACAGAGGCGGGGAGCTGTTTTTT
J: TRBJ2-2; D: -; size: many; V: TRBV24-1; CDR3: CATSGQRRTNTGELFF; DNA: TGTGCCACCAGTGGGCAGCGGCGTACGAACACCGGGGAGCTGTTTTTT
J: TRBJ2-2; D: TRBD1; size: few; V: TRBV7-9; CDR3: CASSPHRGQRNTGELFF; DNA: TGTGCCAGCAGCCCTCACCGGGGACAGAGGAACACCGGGGAGCTGTTTTTT
J: TRBJ1-4; D: -; size: many; V: TRBV28; CDR3: CASSLEIPNEKLFF; DNA: TGTGCCAGCAGTTTAGAAATTCCTAATGAAAAACTGTTTTTT
J: TRBJ2-7; D: TRBD1; size: many; V: TRBV11-2; CDR3: CASSSPGQTYEQYF; DNA: TGTGCCAGCAGCTCACCGGGACAGACCTACGAGCAGTACTTC
J: TRBJ2-3; D: TRBD1; size: many; V: TRBV4-3; CDR3: CASSQAGTGGDTQYF; DNA: TGCGCCAGCAGCCAAGCCGGGACAGGGGGAGATACGCAGTATTTT
J: TRBJ1-6; D: -; size: -; V: TRBV6-5; CDR3: CASSYSPLFGNSPLHF; DNA: TGTGCCAGCAGTTACTCCCCTCTGTTTGGTAATTCACCCCTCCACTTT
J: TRBJ2-3; D: TRBD2; size: -; V: TRBV24-1; CDR3: CASRSGGGGDTQYF; DNA: TGTGCCTCCCGGTCCGGCGGGGGGGGAGATACGCAGTATTTT
J: TRBJ2-7; D: -; size: many; V: TRBV24-1; CDR3: CATSDRDEQYF; DNA: TGTGCCACCAGTGATCGGGACGAGCAGTACTTC
J: TRBJ1-4; D: -; size: few; V: TRBV6-1; CDR3: CASTLEVSEKLFF; DNA: TGTGCCAGCACCCTAGAGGTCAGCGAAAAACTGTTTTTT
J: TRBJ1-3; D: -; size: -; V: TRBV25-1; CDR3: CASSVSSFGNTIYF; DNA: TGTGCCAGCAGCGTCTCCAGTTTCGGAAACACCATATATTTT
J: TRBJ2-4; D: TRBD1; size: few; V: TRBV7-2; CDR3: CASSFSTGGKETRDIQYF; DNA: TGTGCCAGCAGCTTCTCGACAGGGGGCAAGGAGACAAGAGACATTCAGTACTTC
J: TRBJ2-7; D: -; size: few; V: TRBV9; CDR3: CASSVVGGTLDEQYF; DNA: TGTGCCAGCAGCGTAGTAGGTGGCACCCTAGACGAGCAGTACTTC
J: TRBJ2-2; D: -; size: many; V: TRBV12-3/TRBV12-4; CDR3: CASSFSLDGELFF; DNA: TGTGCCAGCAGTTTCTCCCTAGACGGGGAGCTGTTTTTT
J: TRBJ1-5; D: -; size: many; V: TRBV7-2; CDR3: CASSRQDNQPQHF; DNA: TGTGCCAGCAGCCGACAGGACAATCAGCCCCAGCATTTT
J: TRBJ1-2; D: -; size: few; V: TRBV4-2; CDR3: CASSQYKTHYGYTF; DNA: TGTGCCAGCAGCCAATATAAGACCCACTATGGCTACACCTTC
J: TRBJ1-5; D: TRBD1; size: many; V: TRBV20-1; CDR3: CSAVNRGQPQHF; DNA: TGCAGTGCCGTCAACAGGGGCCAGCCCCAGCATTTT
J: TRBJ2-7; D: TRBD1; size: few; V: TRBV6-1; CDR3: CASSTRTGFYEQYF; DNA: TGTGCCAGCAGTACTAGGACAGGGTTCTACGAGCAGTACTTC
J: TRBJ2-5; D: -; size: -; V: TRBV5-1; CDR3: CASSLQGTQYF; DNA: TGCGCCAGCAGCCTTCAAGGGACCCAGTACTTC
J: TRBJ1-5; D: TRBD1; size: many; V: TRBV6-1; CDR3: CASTSLPGQGNQPQHF; DNA: TGTGCCAGCACCTCATTACCGGGACAGGGTAATCAGCCCCAGCATTTT
J: TRBJ1-1; D: -; size: many; V: TRBV27; CDR3: CASSWEGSTEAFF; DNA: TGTGCCAGCAGTTGGGAGGGGAGCACTGAAGCTTTCTTT
J: TRBJ1-6; D: TRBD1; size: -; V: TRBV30; CDR3: CAWNTGDYSPLHF; DNA: TGTGCCTGGAATACAGGGGACTATTCACCCCTCCACTTT
J: TRBJ1-4; D: -; size: many; V: TRBV3-1; CDR3: CASSFRVGEKLFF; DNA: TGTGCCAGCAGCTTCAGGGTGGGTGAAAAACTGTTTTTT
J: TRBJ1-1; D: -; size: many; V: TRBV18; CDR3: CASSPWGRGTEAFF; DNA: TGTGCCAGCTCACCATGGGGCAGGGGCACTGAAGCTTTCTTT
J: TRBJ1-5; D: -; size: many; V: TRBV28; CDR3: CASSSRGTLNQPQHF; DNA: TGTGCCAGCAGTTCAAGGGGGACTCTCAATCAGCCCCAGCATTTT
J: TRBJ2-2; D: TRBD1; size: -; V: TRBV20-1; CDR3: CSHRGPGGELFF; DNA: TGCAGTCACAGGGGGCCCGGCGGGGAGCTGTTTTTT
J: TRBJ2-5; D: TRBD1; size: few; V: TRBV6-2/TRBV6-3; CDR3: CASSQATGGGETQYF; DNA: TGTGCCAGCAGCCAAGCAACAGGGGGCGGGGAGACCCAGTACTTC
J: TRBJ1-4; D: -; size: many; V: TRBV20-1; CDR3: CSAGRLTEKLFF; DNA: TGCAGTGCCGGGAGGCTGACTGAAAAACTGTTTTTT
J: TRBJ1-3; D: -; size: -; V: TRBV6-5; CDR3: CASSYSTENTIYF; DNA: TGTGCCAGCAGTTACAGTACGGAAAACACCATATATTTT